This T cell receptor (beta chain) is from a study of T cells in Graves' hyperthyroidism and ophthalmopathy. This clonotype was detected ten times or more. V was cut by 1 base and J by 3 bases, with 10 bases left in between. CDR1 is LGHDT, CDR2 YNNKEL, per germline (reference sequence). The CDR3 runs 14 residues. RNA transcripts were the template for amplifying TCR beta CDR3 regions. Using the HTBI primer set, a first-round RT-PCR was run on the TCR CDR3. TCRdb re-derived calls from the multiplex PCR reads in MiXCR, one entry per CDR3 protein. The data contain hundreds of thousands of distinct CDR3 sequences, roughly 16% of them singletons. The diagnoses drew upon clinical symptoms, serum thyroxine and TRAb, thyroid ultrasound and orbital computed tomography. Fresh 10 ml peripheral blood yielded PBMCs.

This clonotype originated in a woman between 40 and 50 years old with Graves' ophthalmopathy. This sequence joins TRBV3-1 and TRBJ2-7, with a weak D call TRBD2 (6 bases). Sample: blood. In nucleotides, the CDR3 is TGTGCCAGCAGCCAAGCGGGAGCGAGCTACGAGCAGTACTTC. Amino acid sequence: CASSQAGASYEQYF.